Listed here are 32 T cell receptor beta chains from one sample, sequenced in a study of cytomegalovirus exposure and HLA in healthy donors. The PCR made use of 60 Vbeta and 13 Jbeta primers. Assay used: immunoSEQ multiplex PCR; TCRdb lists only in-frame clones, some missing. The table lists some 120,000 clones, 78% of them singletons. The sequenced sample consisted of PBMCs. The receptors were sampled from a man under 40 in good health and CMV-seropositive.

The chain combines TRBV7-2 with TRBJ2-3, with 8 bases aligning to TRBD1. J was trimmed by 5 bases and V by 6 bases; bases with no gene match: 7. This CDR3 is 14 amino acids long. Germline-derived CDR1 and CDR2 are SGHTA and FQGNSA. This CDR3 is CASRRDRREDTQYF. The CDR3 nucleotides read TGTGCCAGCAGGCGGGACAGGAGGGAAGATACGCAGTATTTT.

This clone was seen just once. The J gene is TRBJ2-7, the V gene TRBV5-4, with 7 bases fitting TRBD2. Losses at the gene ends were 1 base for V and 3 bases for J; bases not matched to a gene: 7. This CDR3 is 15 amino acids long. Germline values: CDR1 SGHNT, CDR2 YYREEE (reference sequence). Written as DNA, the CDR3 is TGTGCCAGCAGCTTGAGTGCAGGGAGGGGCTACGAGCAGTACTTC. Its translation: CASSLSAGRGYEQYF. The variable domain in full, completed from reference TRBV5-4 and TRBJ2-7, reads ETGVTQSPTHLIKTRGQQVTLRCSSQSGHNTVSWYQQALGQGPQFIFQYYREEENGRGNFPPRFSGLQFPNYSSELNVNALELDDSALYLCASSLSAGRGYEQYFGPGTRLTVT.

CDR3 sequence: CASSYSAQEGYEQYF. For the CDR3, the DNA is TGTGCCAGCAGTTACTCGGCTCAAGAGGGCTACGAGCAGTACTTC. V and J are TRBV6-5 and TRBJ2-7; a weak D match, TRBD2 (5 bases). The CDR3 spans 15 residues. Germline lookup yields CDR1 MNHEY and CDR2 SVGAGI. V lost 0 bases, J lost 3 bases, and 12 bases lay in between.

This clone was recorded a few times. This chain connects TRBV11-3 to TRBJ2-3; D unclear. The CDR3 consists of 15 residues. CDR1 is SGHNT, CDR2 YENEEA, per germline. Deletions cut 2 bases from V and 1 base from J, with 10 bases between. CDR3 in DNA: TGTGCCAGCAGCTTAACACCTAGAGGCACAGATACGCAGTATTTT. It yields the protein CASSLTPRGTDTQYF.

A few counts support this clone. The chain links TRBV27 to TRBJ1-2, with TRBD1 matching over 8 bases. The junction had 10 bases not matched to a gene; V was cut back by 8 bases and J by 2 bases. CDR1 and CDR2 (germline): MNHEY, SMNVEV (reference sequence). This CDR3 contains 15 residues. CDR3 sequence (DNA): TGTGCCAGCCGTAGGCCGACAGGGGACAACTATGGCTACACCTTC. Its translation is CASRRPTGDNYGYTF.

This clone appeared a single time. This chain connects TRBV27 to TRBJ2-4; possibly TRBD2 for D (6 bases). V was clipped by 3 bases and J by 8 bases, with 17 bases between them. Germline loops: CDR1 MNHEY, CDR2 SMNVEV (reference sequence). The CDR3 consists of 15 residues. The CDR3 region is CASSFRRDGIYIQYF. The DNA for the CDR3 is TGTGCCAGCAGTTTCCGGCGGGATGGGATTTACATTCAGTACTTC.

This clone was found a few times. The gene calls are TRBV4-3 and TRBJ2-1, with TRBD2 matching over 9 bases. Looked up from germline, CDR1 is LGHNA and CDR2 is YSLEER. V was clipped by 2 bases and J by 3 bases; unmatched bases: 2. The CDR3 is 15 residues long. For the CDR3, the DNA is TGCGCCAGCAGCCAAACGCGGGAGGGCTACAATGAGCAGTTCTTC. Its protein is CASSQTREGYNEQFF.

The chain combines TRBV7-9 with TRBJ2-7; no clear D gene. The length of the CDR3 is 13 residues. V was cut by 8 bases and J by 2 bases, with 13 bases left in between. Germline V gene data show CDR1 as SEHNR and CDR2 as FQNEAQ (reference sequence). Here the CDR3 reads CASHHPRTYEQYF. CDR3 coding DNA: TGTGCCAGCCACCACCCTAGAACCTACGAGCAGTACTTC.

The V call is TRBV7-9, the J call TRBJ1-4, with D perhaps TRBD1 (6 bases). CDR3 size: 15 residues. V was trimmed by 5 bases and J by 7 bases, leaving 17 bases between them. Germline loops: CDR1 SEHNR, CDR2 FQNEAQ (reference sequence). CDR3 nucleotide sequence: TGTGCCAGCAGCCCCGCCAGGGGAGAAGGTGAAAAACTGTTTTTT. The encoded protein is CASSPARGEGEKLFF. Variable domain in full (rest from reference TRBV7-9 and TRBJ1-4): DTGVSQNPRHKITKRGQNVTFRCDPISEHNRLYWYRQTLGQGPEFLTYFQNEAQLEKSRLLSDRFSAERPKGSFSTLEIQRTEQGDSAMYLCASSPARGEGEKLFFGSGTQLSVL.

A few counts support this clone. This chain connects TRBV7-9 to TRBJ2-1; TRBD2 matches at 7 bases. V shed 5 bases, J shed 7 bases, and the junction held 14 bases outside the gene matches. The V gene's germline CDR1 is SEHNR and CDR2 FQNEAQ (reference sequence). This CDR3 spans 16 amino acids. The CDR3 DNA is TGTGCCAGCAGCCCGGGAGCGGGGCCGAGGAGTAATGAGCAGTTCTTC. Translated: CASSPGAGPRSNEQFF. The variable domain in full, completed from reference TRBV7-9 and TRBJ2-1, reads DTGVSQNPRHKITKRGQNVTFRCDPISEHNRLYWYRQTLGQGPEFLTYFQNEAQLEKSRLLSDRFSAERPKGSFSTLEIQRTEQGDSAMYLCASSPGAGPRSNEQFFGPGTRLTVL.

This clone was found once. The chain has TRBV7-2 and TRBJ1-1, with no clear D. Germline V gives CDR1 SGHTA, CDR2 FQGNSA. The CDR3 loop spans 14 amino acids. Trimming removed 6 bases at V and 4 bases at J, with 15 bases between. CDR3: CASSALLESTEAFF. Written as DNA, the CDR3 is TGTGCCAGCAGTGCCCTGTTGGAGTCCACTGAAGCTTTCTTT.

In DNA, the CDR3 is TGTGCCTGGAGTTTCGTAACAGATACGCAGTATTTT. Amino acid sequence: CAWSFVTDTQYF. V is TRBV30 and J is TRBJ2-3; D ambiguous. Germline CDR1 and CDR2: GTSNPN and SVGIG (reference sequence). The CDR3 loop spans 12 amino acids. V lost 2 bases and J 3 bases, leaving 6 bases between the germline ends.

Worth noting for this clone: The junction departs from the called germline gene at one end, perhaps through a read error. The sample has other DNA sequences that encode this CDR3 too. This chain joins TRBV9 and TRBJ1-4; 7 bases fit TRBD1. The CDR3 loop spans 15 amino acids. Germline lookup yields CDR1 SGDLS and CDR2 YYNGEE. CDR3 sequence (DNA): TGTGCCAGCAGCGTAGCAGGGACAGCTAATGAAAAGCTGTTTTTT. It specifies CASSVAGTANEKLFF.

About this clone: One end of the junction is discordant with germline, which a read error may explain. CDR3 in amino acids: CAGSPQGTGTSFGNTIYF. The CDR3 DNA sequence: TGTGCCGGCAGCCCACAGGGGACAGGGACTTCCTTCGGAAACACCATATATTTT. This chain uses TRBV7-6 with TRBJ1-3; 9 bases are shared with TRBD1. The germline CDR1 and CDR2 sequences are SGHVS and FNYEAQ. The CDR3 extends over 18 amino acids. Variable domain in full (rest from reference TRBV7-6 and TRBJ1-3): GAGVSQSPRYKVTKRGQDVALRCDPISGHVSLYWYRQALGQGPEFLTYFNYEAQQDKSGLPNDRFSAERPEGSISTLTIQRTEQRDSAMYRCAGSPQGTGTSFGNTIYFGEGSWLTVV.

This clone has just one count. CDR3 DNA sequence: TGTGCCAGCAGCTCCCTGGGGAGACTAGCGGGGTACACAGATACGCAGTATTTT. The encoded protein is CASSSLGRLAGYTDTQYF. The V and J genes are TRBV5-6 and TRBJ2-3; 11 bases are shared with TRBD2. There are 18 residues in the CDR3. The V segment lost 3 bases and the J segment 2 bases; nucleotides outside the gene matches: 11. Germline V gene data show CDR1 as SGHDT and CDR2 as YYEEEE.

Only a few counts were recorded for this clone. The chain carries TRBV6-6 and TRBJ1-2; the D is unclear. V was cut by 4 bases and J by 3 bases, with 12 bases left in between. This CDR3 is built from 14 residues. Germline loops: CDR1 MNHNY, CDR2 SVGAGI (reference sequence). The CDR3 here is CASSSRTADYGYTF. Written as DNA, the CDR3 is TGTGCCAGCAGTTCCCGGACTGCCGACTATGGCTACACCTTC.

The gene calls are TRBV19 and TRBJ2-1, with TRBD2 matching over 10 bases. The CDR3 has 17 amino acids. The V gene end was trimmed by 10 bases and the J gene end by 0 bases; junction bases not matched to a gene: 12. Germline V gene sequence: CDR1 LNHDA, CDR2 SQIVND (reference sequence). Here the CDR3 reads CATKSGASGSSYNEQFF. CDR3 DNA: TGTGCCACCAAGTCCGGGGCTAGCGGGAGCTCCTACAATGAGCAGTTCTTC.

J is TRBJ2-7 and V is TRBV19; D may be TRBD1 (5 bases). Trimming shortened V by 6 bases and J by 0 bases, and 15 bases separated the two germline ends. The V gene's germline CDR1 is LNHDA and CDR2 SQIVND (reference sequence). The CDR3 is made up of 15 amino acids. The CDR3 region is CASSPFKGSSYEQYF. The DNA for the CDR3 is TGTGCCAGTAGCCCGTTCAAGGGGTCCTCCTACGAGCAGTACTTC.

The genes are TRBV27 and TRBJ2-1; 9 positions match TRBD2. The germline V gene encodes CDR1 MNHEY and CDR2 SMNVEV (reference sequence). V trimming: 6 bases; J trimming: 7 bases; junction bases outside the gene matches: 10. The length of the CDR3 is 15 residues. CDR3 in DNA: TGTGCCAGCAGCTATAAAGCGGGAGGTCGAAATGAGCAGTTCTTC. This codes for CASSYKAGGRNEQFF.

This sequence joins TRBV5-6 and TRBJ1-1; D perhaps matches TRBD1 (6 bases). Germline-derived CDR1 and CDR2 are SGHDT and YYEEEE. V lost 1 base to trimming and J lost 2 bases, with 12 bases between them. CDR3 length equals 15 residues. CDR3 region: CASSLITGYNTEAFF. The DNA of the CDR3 is TGTGCCAGCAGCTTGATAACAGGGTATAACACTGAAGCTTTCTTT.

The V gene is TRBV10-3, the J gene TRBJ2-7; D remains ambiguous. CDR1 ENHRY and CDR2 SYGVKD come from the germline V gene. Trimming took off 2 bases at V and 6 bases at J, with 8 bases between the two ends. The CDR3 is 12 amino acids. CDR3 nucleotides: TGTGCCATCAGTGAGGTGAGATTCGAGCAGTACTTC. Its protein is CAISEVRFEQYF.

The J gene is TRBJ1-2, the V gene TRBV5-1; 7 bases are shared with TRBD1. Germline V gives CDR1 SGHRS, CDR2 YFSETQ. This CDR3 has 14 residues. V was clipped by 4 bases and J by 2 bases; unmatched bases: 5. The CDR3 reads CASSHGQVNYGYTF. Written as DNA, the CDR3 is TGCGCCAGCAGCCACGGACAGGTCAACTATGGCTACACCTTC.

The chain joins TRBV6-5 to TRBJ2-7, with 9 bases identical to TRBD1. The germline V gene has CDR1 MNHEY and CDR2 SVGAGI. The CDR3 sequence is 14 residues long. V shed 6 bases and J 4 bases; nucleotides not matched to a gene: 7. CDR3 residues: CASSAGQGKYEQYF. For the CDR3, the DNA is TGTGCCAGCAGCGCTGGACAGGGGAAGTACGAGCAGTACTTC.

The chain carries TRBV6-5 and TRBJ2-2; TRBD1 might be the D (5 bases). CDR1 and CDR2 from the germline V gene are MNHEY and SVGAGI. The CDR3 loop spans 14 amino acids. Trimming stripped 2 bases from V and 2 bases from J, with 6 bases between. For the CDR3, the DNA is TGTGCCAGCAGTTACGGGGCCAACACCGGGGAGCTGTTTTTT. This encodes CASSYGANTGELFF.

The chain combines TRBV7-9 with TRBJ1-5; D might be TRBD1 (6 bases). Between the trimmed V and J ends, which lost 1 base and 3 bases, there was a span of 7 bases. CDR3 length equals 14 residues. Germline loops: CDR1 SEHNR, CDR2 FQNEAQ (reference sequence). The CDR3 here is CASSLGTVNQPQHF. DNA for the CDR3: TGTGCCAGCAGCTTAGGGACAGTCAATCAGCCCCAGCATTTT. The full variable domain, rest sourced from reference TRBV7-9 and TRBJ1-5, is DTGVSQNPRHKITKRGQNVTFRCDPISEHNRLYWYRQTLGQGPEFLTYFQNEAQLEKSRLLSDRFSAERPKGSFSTLEIQRTEQGDSAMYLCASSLGTVNQPQHFGDGTRLSIL.

The chain couples TRBV7-2 to TRBJ1-2; D is uncertain. The V and J ends lost 4 bases and 4 bases respectively, with 13 bases between them. CDR1 and CDR2 from the germline V gene are SGHTA and FQGNSA. There are 14 residues in the CDR3. Here the CDR3 reads CASSSPEGSYGYTF. In DNA, the CDR3 is TGTGCCAGCAGCTCGCCCGAGGGCAGCTATGGCTACACCTTC. Full variable domain (remainder filled in from reference TRBV7-2 and TRBJ1-2): GAGVSQSPSNKVTEKGKDVELRCDPISGHTALYWYRQSLGQGLEFLIYFQGNSAPDKSGLPSDRFSAERTGGSVSTLTIQRTQQEDSAVYLCASSSPEGSYGYTFGSGTRLTVV.

Comment on this clone: The same CDR3 also results from other DNA sequences found in this sample. The chain links TRBV5-1 to TRBJ1-4, with 11 bases matching TRBD1. V trimming: 3 bases; J trimming: 8 bases; junction bases outside the gene matches: 3. The CDR3 consists of 14 residues. The V gene's germline CDR1 is SGHRS and CDR2 YFSETQ. DNA for the CDR3: TGCGCCAGCAGCTCGGGACAGGGGGGAGAAAAACTGTTTTTT. It yields the protein CASSSGQGGEKLFF.

The gene calls are TRBV29-1 and TRBJ2-1; 10 nucleotides line up with TRBD2. After removal of 3 bases from V and 4 bases from J, the junction contained 6 bases not matched to a gene. Germline values: CDR1 SQVTM, CDR2 ANQGSEA. This CDR3 has 15 amino acids. The CDR3 protein is CSVDSLAGAYNEQFF. In nucleotides, the CDR3 is TGCAGCGTTGATAGCCTAGCGGGAGCATACAATGAGCAGTTCTTC.

In this sample, this clone turned up a few times. The chain is built from TRBV7-6 and TRBJ2-1, with TRBD1 matching over 7 bases. Germline V gene lookup returns CDR1 SGHVS and CDR2 FNYEAQ. The CDR3 sequence is 14 residues long. The ends lost 3 bases at V and 5 bases at J; junction bases unmatched: 4. CDR3 in DNA: TGTGCCAGCAGCTTTAGGGGGCTCCACAATGAGCAGTTCTTC. Translating it yields CASSFRGLHNEQFF.

The genes are TRBV6-1 and TRBJ1-4, with D possibly being TRBD1 (6 bases). Deletions cut 5 bases from V and 4 bases from J, with 11 bases between. This CDR3 is built from 14 residues. The germline V gene has CDR1 MNHNS and CDR2 SASEGT. For the CDR3, the DNA is TGTGCCAGCAGTCTGGACAGACATAATGAAAAACTGTTTTTT. Encoded protein: CASSLDRHNEKLFF.

This chain uses TRBV2 with TRBJ1-5; D not resolved. The length of the CDR3 is 13 residues. The V end lost 5 bases, the J end lost 5 bases, and 10 bases lay between the germline ends. From germline, CDR1 is SNHLY and CDR2 FYNNEI. CDR3 sequence: CASSRDTDQPQHF. DNA for the CDR3: TGTGCCAGCAGTCGAGACACAGATCAGCCCCAGCATTTT.

This clone was found a few times. V usage is TRBV4-3 and J usage is TRBJ2-7; TRBD2 aligns across 8 bases. The CDR3 length is 11 residues. Germline values: CDR1 LGHNA, CDR2 YSLEER. The CDR3 region is CPGRGAYEQYF. The CDR3 coding sequence is TGCCCCGGGCGGGGGGCCTACGAGCAGTACTTC.